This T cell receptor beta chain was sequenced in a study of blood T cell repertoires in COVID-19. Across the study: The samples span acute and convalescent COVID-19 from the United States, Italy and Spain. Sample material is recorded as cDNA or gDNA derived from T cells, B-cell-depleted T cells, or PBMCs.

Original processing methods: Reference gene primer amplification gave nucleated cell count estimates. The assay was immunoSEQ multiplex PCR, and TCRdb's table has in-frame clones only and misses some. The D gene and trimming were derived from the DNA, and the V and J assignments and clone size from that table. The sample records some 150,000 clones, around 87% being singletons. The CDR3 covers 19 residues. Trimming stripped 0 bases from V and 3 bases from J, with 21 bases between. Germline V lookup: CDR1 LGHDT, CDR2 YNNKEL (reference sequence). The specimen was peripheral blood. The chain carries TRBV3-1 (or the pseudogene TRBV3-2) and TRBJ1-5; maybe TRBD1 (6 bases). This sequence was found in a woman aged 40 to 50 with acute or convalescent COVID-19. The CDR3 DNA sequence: TGTGCCAGCAGCCAAGATTCAGGCAGGGGCAGTCTTCCCAATCAGCCCCAGCATTTT. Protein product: CASSQDSGRGSLPNQPQHF.